The present T cell receptor (beta chain) was sequenced within a study of cytomegalovirus exposure and HLA in healthy donors. This CDR3 has 18 residues. Germline loops: CDR1 SGHNT, CDR2 YENEEA. Trimming removed 5 bases from V and 1 base from J; junction bases left unmatched: 9. The PCR had 60 Vbeta and 13 Jbeta primers. Profiling relied on immunoSEQ multiplex PCR, and the TCRdb table lists in-frame clones only, not all of them. The sample lists around 110,000 clones; 81% were seen once. This receptor was obtained from a woman in her 30s in good health and CMV-seronegative. The sample taken for sequencing was PBMCs. V is TRBV11-3 and J is TRBJ2-5; 14 bases line up with TRBD2. The CDR3 sequence: CASSVGLAGGPRQETQYF. In DNA form, the CDR3 reads TGTGCCAGCAGCGTAGGACTAGCGGGAGGCCCCCGCCAAGAGACCCAGTACTTC.